This entry describes one T cell receptor (beta chain). Antigen specificity is unknown. Researchers ran the PCR with 60 Vbeta and 13 Jbeta primers. The method was immunoSEQ multiplex PCR; TCRdb's version includes in-frame clones alone and lacks a portion of them. The repertoire holds more than 130,000 clones, with 60% to 85% as singletons. This record comes from a study of cytomegalovirus exposure and HLA in healthy donors. Broader study findings: Productive status was seen about 87% or about 30% of the time for most TCR beta V segments in an earlier analysis. Accurate predictions that matched the HLA-A and HLA-B alleles of most subjects were reportedly made from TCR beta sequences.

This receptor was obtained from a male donor in good health and CMV-seronegative. Sequenced: PBMCs.

The CDR3 DNA is TGTGCCTGGGGAGGAGAGGGCGGGGACACTGAAGCTTTCTTT. The encoded protein is CAWGGEGGDTEAFF. This chain uses TRBV30 with TRBJ1-1; D unclear. The V gene lost 5 bases and the J gene lost 3 bases, with 16 bases spanning the gap. Germline assignment: CDR1 GTSNPN and CDR2 SVGIG (reference sequence). The CDR3 consists of 14 residues.